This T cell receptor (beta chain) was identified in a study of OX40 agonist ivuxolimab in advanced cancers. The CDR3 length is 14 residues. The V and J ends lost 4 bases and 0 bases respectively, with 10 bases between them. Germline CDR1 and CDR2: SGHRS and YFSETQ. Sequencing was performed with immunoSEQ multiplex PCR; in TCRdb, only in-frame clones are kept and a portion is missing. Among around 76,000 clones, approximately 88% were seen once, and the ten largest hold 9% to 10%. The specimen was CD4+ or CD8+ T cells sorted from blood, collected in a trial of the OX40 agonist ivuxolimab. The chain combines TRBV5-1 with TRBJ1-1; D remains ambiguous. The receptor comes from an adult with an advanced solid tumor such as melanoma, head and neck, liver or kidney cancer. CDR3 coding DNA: TGCGCCAGCAGCACCGGGGTTTTGAACACTGAAGCTTTCTTT. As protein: CASSTGVLNTEAFF.